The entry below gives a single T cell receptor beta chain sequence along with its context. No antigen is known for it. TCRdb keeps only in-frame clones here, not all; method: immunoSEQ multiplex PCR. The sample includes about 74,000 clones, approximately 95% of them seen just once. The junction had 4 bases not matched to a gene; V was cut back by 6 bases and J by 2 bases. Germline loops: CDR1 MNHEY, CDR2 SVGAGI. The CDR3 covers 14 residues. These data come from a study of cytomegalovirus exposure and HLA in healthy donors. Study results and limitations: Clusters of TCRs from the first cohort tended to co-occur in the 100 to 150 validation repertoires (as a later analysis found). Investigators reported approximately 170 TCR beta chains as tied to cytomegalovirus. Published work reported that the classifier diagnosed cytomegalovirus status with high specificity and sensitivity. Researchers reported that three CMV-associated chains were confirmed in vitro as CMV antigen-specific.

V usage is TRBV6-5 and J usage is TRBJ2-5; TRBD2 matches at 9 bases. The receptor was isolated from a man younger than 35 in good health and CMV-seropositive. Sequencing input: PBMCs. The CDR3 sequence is CASRLAGNQETQYF. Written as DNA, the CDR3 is TGTGCCAGCAGGCTAGCGGGGAATCAAGAGACCCAGTACTTC.